This T cell receptor beta chain was recovered during a study of T cell changes during pregnancy in multiple sclerosis. The CDR3 runs to 14 residues. The V gene lost 1 base and the J gene lost 0 bases, with 9 bases spanning the gap. Germline V gene sequence: CDR1 SQVTM, CDR2 ANQGSEA. Clones were read by immunoSEQ multiplex PCR, and TCRdb kept only the in-frame ones, dropping some. The sample contains under 70,000 clones, about nine tenths of which appear only once. J is TRBJ1-2 and V is TRBV29-1, with D possibly matching TRBD1 (5 bases). The specimen was CD4+ T cells from peripheral blood mononuclear cells, collected in the first trimester of pregnancy. This receptor was taken from a female donor with multiple sclerosis, enrolled in a pregnancy study. The DNA for the CDR3 is TGCAGCGTTGAAGGACAGACAACTAACTATGGCTACACCTTC. It codes for CSVEGQTTNYGYTF.